Listed below are T cell receptor beta chains from one sample, sequenced in a study of regulatory T cells in long-lasting Graves disease. MiXCR, applied by TCRdb to the multiplex PCR reads, yields one record per CDR3 protein. The top ten clones hold under 20% of a sample with around 400,000 distinct CDR3 sequences, roughly 12% of them seen once. These same records also appear under a second study, on T cells in Graves' hyperthyroidism and ophthalmopathy.

The sample in question was peripheral blood mononuclear cells (PBMCs), obtained at new diagnosis, from a patient treated with antithyroid drugs. Receptor source: a young woman with Graves disease. Both conserved end residues are trimmed from each CDR3. For some rows the clone size is stated as once, few or many, or as a class when expanded; others skip it.

TRBV6-5	TRBJ1-5	.	ASSLGGTHQPQH
TRBV5-1	TRBJ2-3	many	ASSSGTTDTQY
TRBV20-1	TRBJ2-1	many	SVQAGGHNEQF
TRBV20-1	TRBJ1-2	many	SALPRDTLYGYT
TRBV27	TRBJ2-1	few	ASSLLLGTGANEQF
TRBV12-3/TRBV12-4	TRBJ2-5	many	ASSNRQGRETQY
TRBV7-9	TRBJ1-2	many	ASSSSREAKGYT
TRBV7-2	TRBJ1-5	many	ASSFQGQPQH
TRBV29-1	TRBJ2-1	many	SVDERGPYNEQF
TRBV7-9	TRBJ1-1	many	ASSSIRGGRFSDTEAF
TRBV24-1	TRBJ1-5	.	ATSDVGQGNQPQH
TRBV20-1	TRBJ2-5	few	SARRQGQETQY
TRBV27	TRBJ2-1	many	ASSPFRKTSGRFLEQF
TRBV11-2	TRBJ2-1	.	ASSGLPGGAYNEQF
TRBV12-3/TRBV12-4	TRBJ2-2	.	ASSSRKTGELF
TRBV11-1	TRBJ2-1	many	ASSLGQGWNEQF
TRBV7-3	TRBJ2-1	few	ASSFAGTSGFTSSYNEQF
TRBV24-1	TRBJ2-1	few	ATSSTDEQF
TRBV30	TRBJ1-1	few	AWSVRGQGHTEAF
TRBV20-1	TRBJ2-1	many	SARVGHSDYNEQF
TRBV13	TRBJ2-1	.	ASSSGGINEQF
TRBV5-5	TRBJ1-1	many	ASSLGENTEAF
TRBV12-3/TRBV12-4	TRBJ2-2	many	ASSRNTGELF
TRBV7-2	TRBJ2-6	many	ASSHPWGRGVLGGANVLT
TRBV9	TRBJ2-2	few	ASSAPGRPNTGELF
TRBV14	TRBJ2-5	.	ASSQGGYRTQY
TRBV11-2	TRBJ2-3	many	ASSRTGTGITDTQY
TRBV5-1	TRBJ2-1	few	ASSDSVLPESPSYNEQF
TRBV20-1	TRBJ1-5	.	SARWGKYSNQPQH
TRBV24-1	TRBJ2-1	few	ATSEGAMADEQF
TRBV27	TRBJ1-2	many	ASSLQGPDYGYT
TRBV6-1	TRBJ1-5	many	ASTAFFRTGNQPQH
TRBV19	TRBJ2-2	.	ASSIGWGRGELF
TRBV7-2	TRBJ2-2	many	ASSLGQRSNTGELF
TRBV11-2	TRBJ1-1	many	ASSPLEGQGFLMNTEAF
TRBV20-1	TRBJ1-1	many	SARREDTEAF
TRBV7-3	TRBJ2-1	few	ASSLSLAPEDEQF
TRBV20-1	TRBJ1-1	.	SARSWGLMNTEAF
TRBV6-2/TRBV6-3	TRBJ2-3	.	ASSYAGRATDTQY
TRBV4-1	TRBJ1-1	many	ASSQAYSEAF
TRBV6-1	TRBJ2-7	many	ASSLRRTSGRASHYEQY
TRBV5-6	TRBJ2-1	many	ASSLGLAGPYNEQF
TRBV4-3	TRBJ1-4	.	ASSQGLGAGEATRF
TRBV7-9	TRBJ2-4	.	ASSLVAAKNIQY
TRBV19	TRBJ1-3	.	ASSTPQTAGNTIY